This T cell receptor beta chain was retrieved from a study of OX40 agonist ivuxolimab in advanced cancers. V trimming: 1 base; J trimming: 4 bases; junction bases outside the gene matches: 5. This CDR3 region has 16 residues. The germline gives CDR1 SGHVS, CDR2 FQNEAQ. TCRdb's table, derived via immunoSEQ multiplex PCR, lists solely in-frame clones and lacks some. Among some 98,000 clones listed, approximately 80% were seen once. This chain joins TRBV7-8 and TRBJ2-4; 9 nucleotides match TRBD1. The sequence derives from an adult with an advanced solid tumor such as melanoma, head and neck, liver or kidney cancer. This specimen was CD4+ or CD8+ T cells sorted from blood, taken in a trial of the OX40 agonist ivuxolimab. Here the CDR3 DNA reads TGTGCCAGCAGCTTAGATAAGGGGACAGGGAAAAACATTCAGTACTTC. This codes for CASSLDKGTGKNIQYF. Full variable domain (remainder filled in from reference TRBV7-8 and TRBJ2-4): GAGVSQSPRYKVAKRGQDVALRCDPISGHVSLFWYQQALGQGPEFLTYFQNEAQLDKSGLPSDRFFAERPEGSVSTLKIQRTQQEDSAVYLCASSLDKGTGKNIQYFGAGTRLSVL.